Each of the 19 T cell receptor beta chains below was sequenced from the same sample in a study of T cell changes during pregnancy in multiple sclerosis. The repertoire was sequenced with immunoSEQ multiplex PCR; TCRdb's copy has only in-frame clones and lacks some. The sample consists of about 110,000 clones, 92% of them appearing once. Sequences were derived from peripheral blood, sampled in the third trimester of pregnancy. The receptor source for this set is a female donor in good health, enrolled as a control in a pregnancy study.

The chain employs TRBV7-8 and TRBJ1-4, with D maybe TRBD1 (5 bases). Germline CDR1 SGHVS, CDR2 FQNEAQ. V was clipped by 3 bases and J by 0 bases, with 5 bases between them. The CDR3 sequence is 14 residues long. CDR3 amino acids: CASSLTATNEKLFF. Written as DNA, the CDR3 is TGTGCCAGCAGCTTGACAGCAACTAATGAAAAACTGTTTTTT.

The chain recombines TRBV5-1 with TRBJ2-5; no reliable D call. V was cut by 3 bases and J by 4 bases, with 13 bases left in between. Germline values: CDR1 SGHRS, CDR2 YFSETQ. The CDR3 has 14 residues. The CDR3: CASSYESPAETQYF. CDR3 nucleotide sequence: TGCGCCAGCAGCTATGAGAGTCCCGCAGAGACCCAGTACTTC.

This chain links TRBV10-3 with TRBJ1-1, with D maybe TRBD1 (5 bases). With 6 bases removed from V and 3 bases from J, the gap between germline ends came to 17 bases. This CDR3 is built from 15 residues. CDR1 and CDR2 (germline): ENHRY, SYGVKD. CDR3 protein: CAISLQDIGDTEAFF. CDR3 coding DNA: TGTGCCATCAGCCTACAGGATATAGGGGACACTGAAGCTTTCTTT.

In this sample, this clone turned up once. The V gene is TRBV7-3, the J gene TRBJ2-7; weak D call: TRBD2 (5 bases). This CDR3 has 15 residues. Germline V lookup: CDR1 SGHTA, CDR2 FQGTGA. Trimming pared 6 bases from V and 4 bases from J, leaving 19 bases between. The CDR3 region is CASSPGMGETYEQYF. DNA of the CDR3: TGTGCCAGCAGTCCGGGGATGGGAGAAACTTACGAGCAGTACTTC.

This sequence joins TRBV6-5 and TRBJ2-1; TRBD2 aligns across 13 bases. CDR3 length: 15 amino acids. Germline CDR1 MNHEY, CDR2 SVGAGI. Trimming took 6 bases from V and 7 from J; bases not matched to a gene: 6. The CDR3 is CASRLGLAGSNEQFF. In DNA form, the CDR3 reads TGTGCCAGCAGGCTGGGACTAGCGGGGTCTAATGAGCAGTTCTTC.

This clone was seen a single time. The V gene is TRBV5-4, the J gene TRBJ2-6; 9 positions match TRBD1. V lost 2 bases to trimming and J lost 2 bases; unmatched junction nucleotides: 8. The CDR3 length is 18 residues. Germline CDR1 and CDR2: SGHNT and YYREEE (reference sequence). DNA for the CDR3: TGTGCCAGCAGCTTACCGGGACAGGGAGTCACTGGGGCCAACGTCCTGACTTTC. Protein: CASSLPGQGVTGANVLTF. Full variable domain (outside the CDR3, taken from reference TRBV5-4 and TRBJ2-6): ETGVTQSPTHLIKTRGQQVTLRCSSQSGHNTVSWYQQALGQGPQFIFQYYREEENGRGNFPPRFSGLQFPNYSSELNVNALELDDSALYLCASSLPGQGVTGANVLTFGAGSRLTVL.

This clone has just one count. V and J are TRBV30 and TRBJ2-2, with D perhaps matching TRBD1 (5 bases). The CDR3 is 15 amino acids. CDR1 is GTSNPN and CDR2 is SVGIG in the germline V gene (reference sequence). Trimming shortened V by 6 bases and J by 7 bases, and 21 bases separated the two germline ends. The CDR3 spells CACPLGPPRFGELFF. The CDR3 DNA sequence: TGTGCCTGTCCGTTGGGGCCCCCTCGGTTCGGGGAGCTGTTTTTT.

This rearrangement joins TRBV19 to TRBJ1-1, with D tentatively TRBD1 (5 bases). This CDR3 is 16 amino acids long. Per the germline V gene, CDR1 is LNHDA and CDR2 is SQIVND (reference sequence). V was shortened by 6 bases and J by 2 bases, with 19 bases between the two germline ends. The CDR3 region is CASSLTYQGFNTEAFF. CDR3 DNA sequence: TGTGCCAGTAGCCTCACCTACCAGGGATTTAACACTGAAGCTTTCTTT. Complete variable domain (other parts from reference TRBV19 and TRBJ1-1): DGGITQSPKYLFRKEGQNVTLSCEQNLNHDAMYWYRQDPGQGLRLIYYSQIVNDFQKGDIAEGYSVSREKKESFPLTVTSAQKNPTAFYLCASSLTYQGFNTEAFFGQGTRLTVV.

The chain employs TRBV12-5 and TRBJ1-2, with a possible D match to TRBD1 (6 bases). The germline V gene has CDR1 LGHNT and CDR2 FRNRAP. The CDR3 has 13 residues. V was shortened by 3 bases and J by 3 bases, with 8 bases between the two germline ends. CDR3 in DNA: TGTGCTAGTGGTTTCGCAGGGGACTATGGCTACACCTTC. The encoded protein is CASGFAGDYGYTF. The full variable domain, in which reference TRBV12-5 and TRBJ1-2 provide the parts outside the CDR3, is DARVTQTPRHKVTEMGQEVTMRCQPILGHNTVFWYRQTMMQGLELLAYFRNRAPLDDSGMPKDRFSAEMPDATLATLKIQPSEPRDSAVYFCASGFAGDYGYTFGSGTRLTVV.

This chain links TRBV9 with TRBJ2-1, with 7 bases fitting TRBD1. The CDR3 has 16 amino acids. Germline CDR1 is SGDLS and CDR2 is YYNGEE. Losses at the gene ends were 2 bases for V and 2 bases for J; bases not matched to a gene: 7. This chain's CDR3 is CASSVDGTEAYNEQFF. In DNA form, the CDR3 reads TGTGCCAGCAGCGTGGACGGGACAGAAGCCTACAATGAGCAGTTCTTC.

This clone was seen once. The V and J genes are TRBV5-4 and TRBJ2-3, with TRBD2 matching 11 bases. Trimming took 7 bases from V and 2 from J; bases not matched to a gene: 3. Germline CDR1 reads SGHNT; CDR2 reads YYREEE (reference sequence). The length of the CDR3 is 14 residues. In nucleotides, the CDR3 is TGTGCCAGCCGACTAGCGGGAAACACAGATACGCAGTATTTT. Translated, it gives CASRLAGNTDTQYF.

The chain couples TRBV5-1 to TRBJ2-1, with 14 positions matching TRBD2. After removal of 4 bases from V and 0 bases from J, the junction contained 6 bases not matched to a gene. The germline V gene encodes CDR1 SGHRS and CDR2 YFSETQ. This CDR3 contains 18 residues. The CDR3 sequence: CASSPGLAGDYSYNEQFF. In DNA, the CDR3 is TGCGCCAGCAGCCCGGGACTAGCGGGGGACTACTCCTACAATGAGCAGTTCTTC.

With regard to this clone: At one end the junction does not follow the germline gene, possibly because of a read error. The chain couples TRBV7-7 to TRBJ2-3; TRBD2 is a possible D gene (6 bases). Germline V gene sequence: CDR1 SSHAT, CDR2 FNYEAQ (reference sequence). The CDR3 has 13 residues. This chain's CDR3 is CASSPGGSDTQYF. As DNA, the CDR3 is TGTGCTAGCAGCCCTGGGGGGTCAGATACGCAGTATTTT.

The J gene is TRBJ2-3, the V gene TRBV7-2; the match to TRBD2 covers 8 bases. The trim removed 10 bases at V and 5 bases at J, leaving 14 bases unmatched. This CDR3 comprises 15 residues. Germline CDR1 SGHTA, CDR2 FQGNSA. The CDR3 DNA sequence: TGTGCCACCAAAGTCGGGGGGGCGGTAAAAGATACGCAGTATTTT. Translated: CATKVGGAVKDTQYF.

V is TRBV19 and J is TRBJ1-5; no definite D call. The CDR3 consists of 13 residues. Trimming took 5 bases from V and 15 from J, leaving 20 bases between them. Germline assignment: CDR1 LNHDA and CDR2 SQIVND (reference sequence). Here the CDR3 reads CASSGGGPTAGHF. The DNA for the CDR3 is TGTGCCAGTAGTGGTGGAGGACCTACAGCAGGGCATTTT.

This clone showed up many times. This rearrangement joins TRBV10-3 to TRBJ1-1; unclear D gene. Per germline, CDR1 ENHRY and CDR2 SYGVKD. V lost 4 bases and J 3 bases, leaving 3 bases between the germline ends. This CDR3 is built from 11 residues. Here the CDR3 reads CAISADTEAFF. As DNA, the CDR3 is TGTGCCATCAGTGCGGACACTGAAGCTTTCTTT.

The genes are TRBV7-9 and TRBJ2-2; tentative D call: TRBD2 (5 bases). Germline V gene lookup returns CDR1 SEHNR and CDR2 FQNEAQ (reference sequence). The V end lost 5 bases, the J end lost 5 bases, and 12 bases lay between the germline ends. The CDR3 has 14 residues. CDR3 protein: CASSPPRDTGELFF. In DNA, the CDR3 is TGTGCCAGCAGCCCACCGAGGGATACCGGGGAGCTGTTTTTT.

In its sample, this clone was seen once. V gene TRBV4-3 combines with J gene TRBJ2-7, with TRBD2 as a possible D gene (5 bases). CDR3 length: 14 amino acids. Germline V lookup: CDR1 LGHNA, CDR2 YSLEER. Trimming left V 0 bases short and J 6 bases short, with 12 bases between. The CDR3 is CASSQDSLAPEQYF. The CDR3 region has the DNA TGCGCCAGCAGCCAAGATTCGCTAGCTCCCGAGCAGTACTTC.

The V call is TRBV5-1, the J call TRBJ2-2; the match to TRBD2 covers 8 bases. The CDR3 is made up of 16 amino acids. V was clipped by 1 base and J by 3 bases; unmatched bases: 5. Germline assignment: CDR1 SGHRS and CDR2 YFSETQ. The chain's CDR3 is CASSLSAGVYTGELFF. The CDR3 DNA follows: TGCGCCAGCAGCTTGTCAGCGGGGGTTTACACCGGGGAGCTGTTTTTT.